Below are 8 T cell receptor beta chains sequenced from a single sample in a study of blood T cell repertoires in COVID-19. Assay used: immunoSEQ multiplex PCR; TCRdb lists only in-frame clones, some missing. The sample includes around 120,000 clones, around 66% of them seen just once. The sample taken for sequencing was peripheral blood. All receptors derive from a man of 80 years or more with acute or convalescent COVID-19.

A note on this clone: Within the sample, other DNA sequences also encode this same CDR3. The genes are TRBV6-5 and TRBJ2-5, with unresolved D. Germline V CDR1 and CDR2: MNHEY, SVGAGI. Between the trimmed V and J ends, which lost 6 bases and 4 bases, there was a span of 6 bases. The CDR3 totals 11 residues. The DNA of the CDR3 is TGTGCCAGCAGCCGAGGAGAGACCCAGTACTTC. Translation gives CASSRGETQYF.

This chain uses TRBV7-2 with TRBJ2-7, with 9 bases fitting TRBD2. This CDR3 comprises 14 residues. The V gene end was trimmed by 5 bases and the J gene end by 4 bases; junction bases not matched to a gene: 6. Germline CDR1 reads SGHTA; CDR2 reads FQGNSA. The CDR3 nucleotides are TGTGCCAGCAGCCTTGGGACTAGCTGGTACGAGCAGTACTTC. Protein sequence: CASSLGTSWYEQYF. The full variable domain, its missing parts supplied by reference TRBV7-2 and TRBJ2-7, is GAGVSQSPSNKVTEKGKDVELRCDPISGHTALYWYRQSLGQGLEFLIYFQGNSAPDKSGLPSDRFSAERTGGSVSTLTIQRTQQEDSAVYLCASSLGTSWYEQYFGPGTRLTVT.

This clone was seen a handful of times. CDR3 sequence: CASMEASSSNEQFF. The CDR3 bases are TGTGCCAGTATGGAGGCCAGCTCTAGCAATGAGCAGTTCTTC. The chain combines TRBV19 with TRBJ2-1; a weak D match, TRBD2 (5 bases). The CDR3 extends over 14 amino acids. Germline V gives CDR1 LNHDA, CDR2 SQIVND (reference sequence). V lost 7 bases and J lost 6, with 16 bases in between.

The chain employs TRBV4-1 and TRBJ2-7; 11 bases match TRBD2. V lost 5 bases and J lost 5; bases outside the gene matches: 20. The length of the CDR3 is 19 residues. Germline-derived CDR1 and CDR2 are MGHRA and YSYEKL. The CDR3 sequence: CASSYPAQGPSGRRNEQYF. The CDR3 bases are TGCGCCAGCAGCTATCCGGCACAGGGACCTAGCGGGAGGAGAAACGAGCAGTACTTC.

This chain links TRBV10-3 with TRBJ2-3; TRBD2 is a possible D gene (5 bases). CDR3 size: 15 residues. V dropped 0 bases and J dropped 4 bases, with 11 bases sitting between them. Germline CDR1 reads ENHRY; CDR2 reads SYGVKD. The DNA for the CDR3 is TGTGCCATCAGTGAGTCGGGGTACGGGGCAGATACGCAGTATTTT. Encoded protein: CAISESGYGADTQYF.

The rearrangement uses TRBV29-1 and TRBJ2-4, with a tentative D call TRBD2 (5 bases). Germline V gene data show CDR1 as SQVTM and CDR2 as ANQGSEA. V dropped 5 bases and J dropped 3 bases, with 14 bases sitting between them. The CDR3 is 14 amino acids. The CDR3 here is CSVTDSAGKNIQYF. The CDR3 DNA is TGCAGCGTTACGGACTCGGCGGGCAAAAACATTCAGTACTTC.

The chain couples TRBV6-5 to TRBJ1-5, with D tentatively TRBD1 (5 bases). The CDR3 has 15 residues. The germline CDR1 and CDR2 sequences are MNHEY and SVGAGI. The germline V and J ends were trimmed by 2 bases and 1 base, with 9 bases remaining between them. CDR3 nucleotide sequence: TGTGCCAGCAGTTACACAGGACCGAGCAATCAGCCCCAGCATTTT. Amino acids: CASSYTGPSNQPQHF.

This clone was seen a few times. The genes are TRBV27 and TRBJ2-7, with D possibly matching TRBD2 (7 bases). Trimming left V 2 bases short and J 6 bases short, with 14 bases between. This CDR3 comprises 14 residues. Per germline, CDR1 MNHEY and CDR2 SMNVEV (reference sequence). This CDR3 reads CASSLAGAHIEQYF. The CDR3 bases are TGTGCCAGCAGTTTAGCGGGGGCGCATATCGAGCAGTACTTC.